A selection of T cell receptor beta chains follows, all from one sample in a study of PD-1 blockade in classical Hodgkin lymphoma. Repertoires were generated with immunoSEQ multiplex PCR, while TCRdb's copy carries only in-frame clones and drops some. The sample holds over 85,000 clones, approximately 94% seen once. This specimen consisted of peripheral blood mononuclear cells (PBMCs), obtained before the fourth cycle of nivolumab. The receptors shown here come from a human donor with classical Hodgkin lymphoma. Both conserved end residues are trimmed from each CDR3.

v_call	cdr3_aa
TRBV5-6	ASSLGQGAREQY
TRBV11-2	ASSFQPGASYEQY
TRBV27	ASSLSQGSYEQY
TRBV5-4	ASSWNFRDYGYT
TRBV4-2	ASSQVLPQGHEQY
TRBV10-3	AIMASGRFSEQY
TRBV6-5	ASSPARYSGNTIY
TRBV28	ASSSHLRVSGGGYT
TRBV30	AWSVRLRAGVTNEQF
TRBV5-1	ASSRDRGHEKLF